This T cell receptor beta chain is drawn from a study of blood T cells in healthy people across ages. A J-beta primer mix and a sample-barcoded 5' primer were used in a second PCR of roughly 6 to 11 cycles. TCRdb reprocessed the 5' RACE reads with MiXCR, giving one entry per CDR3 protein. The table records around 780,000 distinct CDR3 sequences, under 30% of them present only once. V shed 3 bases, J shed 0 bases, and the junction held 3 bases outside the gene matches. Per germline, CDR1 MNHEY and CDR2 SVGAGI. The CDR3 loop spans 15 amino acids. This sample was shared with a second study, whose subject was T cells of mothers and their children.

Sequencing was carried out using blood. V is TRBV6-5 and J is TRBJ1-1; 8 nucleotides line up with TRBD1. The source is a boy aged 10-17 years in good health. The CDR3 loop reads CASSYGTGLNTEAFF. In DNA form, the CDR3 reads TGTGCCAGCAGTTATGGGACAGGTTTGAACACTGAAGCTTTCTTT.